The 21 T cell receptor beta chains below come from one sample, sequenced in a study of OX40 agonist ivuxolimab in advanced cancers. The protocol was immunoSEQ multiplex PCR, while the TCRdb copy is restricted to in-frame clones and leaves out a portion. The top ten hold about 17% of the sample, which has 20,000 or so clones, 65% to 90% seen once. The input for sequencing was CD4+ or CD8+ T cells sorted from blood, taken in a trial of the OX40 agonist ivuxolimab. Receptor source: an adult with an advanced solid tumor such as melanoma, head and neck, liver or kidney cancer.

The rearrangement links TRBV4-1 to TRBJ1-1; 10 nucleotides line up with TRBD1. Germline CDR1 reads MGHRA; CDR2 reads YSYEKL. This CDR3 is 15 amino acids long. V was pared by 1 base and J by 3 bases, with 2 bases of the junction left unmatched. CDR3 residues: CASSQATGGYTEAFF. CDR3 nucleotide sequence: TGCGCCAGCAGCCAAGCGACAGGGGGCTACACTGAAGCTTTCTTT.

In its sample, this clone was seen once. This rearrangement joins TRBV7-9 to TRBJ1-2, with a possible D match to TRBD1 (6 bases). This CDR3 region has 12 residues. From germline, CDR1 is SEHNR and CDR2 FQNEAQ (reference sequence). V was cut by 6 bases and J by 8 bases, with 13 bases left in between. For the CDR3, the DNA is TGTGCCAGCAGTTTACCGGACAGAGGCTACACCTTC. It codes for CASSLPDRGYTF.

V usage is TRBV5-2 and J usage is TRBJ2-5. TRBV5-2 is shown as a pseudogene. The CDR3 runs to 16 residues. The CDR3 nucleotides read TGTGCCAGCAGCCGGGGAGGGGGACAGATAAAAGAGACCCAGTACTTC. It translates to CASSRGGGQIKETQYF.

The CDR3 sequence is CASTWSGSTDTQYF. The DNA for the CDR3 is TGTGCCAGCACCTGGAGCGGGAGCACAGATACGCAGTATTTT. V is TRBV13 and J is TRBJ2-3, with D possibly matching TRBD2 (6 bases). CDR1 is PRHDT and CDR2 is FYEKMQ in the germline V gene (reference sequence). The ends were cut back, 7 bases at V and 0 bases at J, with 11 bases in the middle. CDR3 size: 14 residues.

The V call is TRBV19, the J call TRBJ2-2, with a weak D call TRBD2 (5 bases). The CDR3 covers 16 residues. CDR1 and CDR2 from the germline V gene are LNHDA and SQIVND (reference sequence). The V end was cut by 6 bases, the J end by 3 bases, with 17 bases between. The CDR3 spells CASRSERGLDTGELFF. DNA for the CDR3: TGTGCCAGTAGATCAGAAAGAGGGCTCGACACCGGGGAGCTGTTTTTT.

This chain uses TRBV10-1 with TRBJ2-1; 8 bases map to TRBD2. V trimming: 0 bases; J trimming: 10 bases; junction bases outside the gene matches: 8. The CDR3 covers 15 residues. Germline V gives CDR1 WNHNN, CDR2 SYGVQD (reference sequence). The CDR3 nucleotides read TGCGCCAGCAGTGAGTCCTCAGCGGGAGCAGGGGAGCAGTTCTTC. It specifies CASSESSAGAGEQFF.

CDR3 sequence (DNA): TGTGCCAGCAACAGGGGAGCGGACACCGGGGAGCTGTTTTTT. Its protein is CASNRGADTGELFF. The chain couples TRBV2 to TRBJ2-2; 7 nucleotides line up with TRBD1. This CDR3 is 14 amino acids long. V dropped 7 bases and J dropped 3; count of bases not matched to a gene: 5. Germline values: CDR1 SNHLY, CDR2 FYNNEI.

The rearrangement uses TRBV29-1 and TRBJ1-6, with no clear D. The CDR3 contains 12 residues. CDR1 and CDR2 from the germline V gene are SQVTM and ANQGSEA. Trimming stripped 7 bases from V and 7 bases from J, with 11 bases between. The CDR3 DNA reads as TGCAGCGCATCGGACGGGAATTCACCCCTCCACTTT. Its protein is CSASDGNSPLHF.

J is TRBJ2-7 and V is TRBV11-3; D is uncertain. Trimming removed 1 base at V and 0 bases at J, with 10 bases between. Germline V gene data show CDR1 as SGHNT and CDR2 as YENEEA. The CDR3 has 15 residues. CDR3 in amino acids: CASSLGVASSYEQYF. The CDR3 coding sequence is TGTGCCAGCAGCTTAGGGGTGGCGAGCTCCTACGAGCAGTACTTC.

V gene TRBV5-5 combines with J gene TRBJ1-2; D uncertain. This CDR3 has 15 residues. V lost 1 base and J lost 4, with 14 bases in between. CDR1 is SGHKS, CDR2 YYEKEE, per germline (reference sequence). CDR3 amino acids: CASSLNIVASYGYTF. CDR3 DNA: TGTGCCAGCAGCTTGAATATCGTGGCTTCCTATGGCTACACCTTC.

The V gene is TRBV5-1, the J gene TRBJ1-1; 7 bases map to TRBD1. Germline V gene lookup returns CDR1 SGHRS and CDR2 YFSETQ. The CDR3 is 13 amino acids. V was pared by 7 bases and J by 5 bases, with 8 bases of the junction left unmatched. The DNA for the CDR3 is TGCGCCAGCGGACAGGACCCGAAGACTGAAGCTTTCTTT. Amino acid sequence: CASGQDPKTEAFF.

In the case of this clone: The same CDR3 is also encoded by other DNA sequences in this sample. The J gene is TRBJ2-3, the V gene TRBV7-3; 10 nucleotides match TRBD2. V was pared by 5 bases and J by 6 bases, with 5 bases of the junction left unmatched. The CDR3 covers 14 residues. The germline V gene encodes CDR1 SGHTA and CDR2 FQGTGA. The CDR3 bases are TGTGCCAGCAGCCCGGGACTAGCGTCGGATACGCAGTATTTT. Amino acid sequence: CASSPGLASDTQYF.

The rearrangement joins TRBV9 to TRBJ1-3; D possibly corresponds to TRBD1 (5 bases). V lost 0 bases, J lost 3 bases, and 13 bases lay in between. CDR3 size: 16 residues. In germline, CDR1 is SGDLS, CDR2 YYNGEE. DNA of the CDR3: TGTGCCAGCAGCGTAGGAGGGGAATCGCTTGGAAACACCATATATTTT. This sequence encodes CASSVGGESLGNTIYF.

The chain joins TRBV4-3 to TRBJ2-1; tentative D call: TRBD2 (6 bases). The CDR3 covers 17 residues. Trimming took 2 bases from V and 0 from J, leaving 14 bases between them. Germline CDR1 is LGHNA and CDR2 is YSLEER. This CDR3 reads CASSQRSGSSSYNEQFF. The CDR3 bases are TGCGCCAGCAGCCAAAGAAGCGGGTCCAGCTCCTACAATGAGCAGTTCTTC.

The genes are TRBV7-2 and TRBJ1-4; 9 positions match TRBD1. The V gene's germline CDR1 is SGHTA and CDR2 FQGNSA. The CDR3 loop spans 14 amino acids. The V and J ends lost 5 bases and 8 bases, in that order; junction bases with no gene match: 6. The DNA for the CDR3 is TGTGCCAGCAGCGCGACAGGGGGGGACGAAAAACTGTTTTTT. Amino acid sequence: CASSATGGDEKLFF.

The V and J genes are TRBV21-1 and TRBJ2-7; TRBD1, the D gene given by the table, was not confirmed from the DNA. TRBV21-1 is a documented pseudogene. The CDR3 totals 13 residues. This CDR3 reads CASSGTGGYEQYF. CDR3 coding DNA: TGTGCCAGCAGCGGGACAGGGGGCTACGAGCAGTACTTC.

The chain couples TRBV2 to TRBJ2-2, with D tentatively TRBD1 or TRBD2 (5 bases each). V lost 2 bases and J lost 6, with 10 bases in between. Germline CDR1 reads SNHLY; CDR2 reads FYNNEI. The CDR3 length is 14 residues. The CDR3 region is CASSETGRAGELFF. The CDR3 coding sequence is TGTGCCAGCAGTGAAACGGGGCGGGCCGGGGAGCTGTTTTTT.

The chain couples TRBV5-1 to TRBJ2-2, with a weak D call TRBD1 (6 bases). The V and J ends lost 2 bases and 2 bases respectively, with 13 bases between them. Germline V gene lookup returns CDR1 SGHRS and CDR2 YFSETQ. The CDR3 consists of 16 residues. In DNA form, the CDR3 reads TGCGCCAGCAGCTTATCCGGGACACCAAACACCGGGGAGCTGTTTTTT. It specifies CASSLSGTPNTGELFF.

The sample holds one count of this clone. V gene TRBV7-8 combines with J gene TRBJ2-1; D unresolved. Germline CDR1 reads SGHVS; CDR2 reads FQNEAQ. The V and J ends lost 5 bases and 9 bases respectively, with 11 bases between them. This CDR3 is built from 12 residues. This CDR3 is CASSPPTGEQFF. The CDR3 region has the DNA TGTGCCAGCAGCCCCCCGACTGGTGAGCAGTTCTTC.

This clone was counted only a few times. The chain employs TRBV4-1 and TRBJ1-5; D may be TRBD1 (5 bases). V gave up 3 bases and J gave up 1 base, with 7 bases separating them. The CDR3 contains 14 residues. Per the germline V gene, CDR1 is MGHRA and CDR2 is YSYEKL. The CDR3 loop is CASSHGGSNQPQHF. For the CDR3, the DNA is TGCGCCAGCAGCCACGGGGGAAGCAATCAGCCCCAGCATTTT.

A remark on this clone: The same CDR3 also results from other DNA sequences found in this sample. The genes are TRBV29-1 and TRBJ2-3, with D hard to call. Germline CDR1 SQVTM, CDR2 ANQGSEA. This CDR3 contains 10 residues. V lost 6 bases to trimming and J lost 2 bases, with 3 bases between them. The CDR3 DNA reads as TGCAGCGTGGACACAGATACGCAGTATTTT. Translating it yields CSVDTDTQYF.